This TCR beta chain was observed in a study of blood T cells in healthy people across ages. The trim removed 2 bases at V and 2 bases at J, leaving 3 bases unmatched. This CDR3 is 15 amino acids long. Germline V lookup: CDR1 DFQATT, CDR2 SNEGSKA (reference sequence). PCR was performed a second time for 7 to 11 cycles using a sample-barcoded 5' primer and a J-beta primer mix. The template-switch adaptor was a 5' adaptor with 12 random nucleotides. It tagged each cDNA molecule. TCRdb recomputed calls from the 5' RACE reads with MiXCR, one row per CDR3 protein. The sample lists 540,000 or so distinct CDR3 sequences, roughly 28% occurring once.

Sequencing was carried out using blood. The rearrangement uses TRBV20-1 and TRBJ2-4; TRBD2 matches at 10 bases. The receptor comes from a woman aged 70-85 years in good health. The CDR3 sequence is CSARRAGGTKNIQYF. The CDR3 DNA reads TGCAGTGCTAGAAGAGCGGGGGGGACCAAAAACATTCAGTACTTC.